Listed here are 24 T cell receptor beta chains from one sample, sequenced in a study of T cell responses to AZD1222 COVID-19 vaccine. Data came from immunoSEQ multiplex PCR; TCRdb stores just in-frame clones and leaves some out. The table lists 150,000 to 200,000 clones, 85% to 90% of them singletons. The sequencing used peripheral blood, collected on day 0 of AZD1222 vaccination. The receptors here all came from an adult in good health.

The rearrangement joins TRBV18 to TRBJ1-5, with 8 nucleotides matching TRBD1. J was trimmed by 6 bases and V by 3 bases; bases with no gene match: 1. Germline CDR1 KGHSH, CDR2 LQKENI. The length of the CDR3 is 13 residues. CDR3 residues: CASSPDRVQPQHF. The CDR3 coding sequence is TGTGCCAGCTCACCGGACAGGGTTCAGCCCCAGCATTTT.

The J gene is TRBJ2-1, the V gene TRBV5-6; the match to TRBD2 covers 8 bases. The CDR3 has 14 residues. The ends lost 4 bases at V and 5 bases at J; junction bases unmatched: 5. Germline V gene sequence: CDR1 SGHDT, CDR2 YYEEEE. CDR3 bases: TGTGCCAGCAGCGGAAGCGGGGGCCACAATGAGCAGTTCTTC. Protein product: CASSGSGGHNEQFF.

The V gene is TRBV5-1, the J gene TRBJ2-1; no definite D call. CDR1 and CDR2 from the germline V gene are SGHRS and YFSETQ. The length of the CDR3 is 14 residues. Trimming cost V 4 bases and J 4 bases, with 12 bases left between them. Here the CDR3 DNA reads TGCGCCAGCAGCCCTACCGTCAGGTACAATGAGCAGTTCTTC. It is translated as CASSPTVRYNEQFF.

The chain is built from TRBV28 and TRBJ1-1; D is possibly TRBD1 (5 bases). The ends were cut back, 3 bases at V and 0 bases at J, with 8 bases in the middle. Per the germline V gene, CDR1 is MDHEN and CDR2 is SYDVKM. CDR3 size: 14 residues. The CDR3 DNA is TGTGCCAGCAGTTTGGGGGGACTGAACACTGAAGCTTTCTTT. Translated, it gives CASSLGGLNTEAFF.

This rearrangement joins TRBV6-5 to TRBJ1-5, with 10 bases aligning to TRBD1. Germline CDR1 is MNHEY and CDR2 is SVGAGI. The CDR3 has 15 amino acids. V gave up 3 bases and J gave up 7 bases; unmatched junction bases: 6. The CDR3 reads CASSYSRDRGQPQHF. In DNA, the CDR3 is TGTGCCAGCAGTTATTCCAGGGACAGGGGCCAGCCCCAGCATTTT.

The chain employs TRBV19 and TRBJ1-2; D is unclear. Trimming took 4 bases from V and 4 from J, leaving 13 bases between them. This CDR3 is 14 amino acids long. CDR1 LNHDA and CDR2 SQIVND come from the germline V gene (reference sequence). The CDR3 bases are TGTGCCAGTAGTAGCAGACTTCTTTCCTATGGCTACACCTTC. Amino acids: CASSSRLLSYGYTF. The full variable domain, rest sourced from reference TRBV19 and TRBJ1-2, is DGGITQSPKYLFRKEGQNVTLSCEQNLNHDAMYWYRQDPGQGLRLIYYSQIVNDFQKGDIAEGYSVSREKKESFPLTVTSAQKNPTAFYLCASSSRLLSYGYTFGSGTRLTVV.

A word on this clone: The sample carries other DNA sequences with the same CDR3. The V gene is TRBV5-1, the J gene TRBJ2-2; the D gene is possibly TRBD2 (5 bases). The CDR3 length is 15 residues. The germline V gene has CDR1 SGHRS and CDR2 YFSETQ. Trimming removed 2 bases at V and 0 bases at J, with 8 bases between. This chain's CDR3 is CASSLGGTNTGELFF. DNA of the CDR3: TGCGCCAGCAGCTTAGGAGGAACGAACACCGGGGAGCTGTTTTTT.

The CDR3 is CASSPQKSADTQYF. The CDR3 nucleotides are TGTGCCAGCTCACCCCAAAAGTCCGCGGATACGCAGTATTTT. V is TRBV18 and J is TRBJ2-3; no clear D. Trimming shortened V by 3 bases and J by 6 bases, and 13 bases separated the two germline ends. The germline V gene has CDR1 KGHSH and CDR2 LQKENI. The CDR3 contains 14 residues.

The chain has TRBV11-3 and TRBJ2-1, with a tentative D call TRBD1 (5 bases). The CDR3 totals 13 residues. Germline-derived CDR1 and CDR2 are SGHNT and YENEEA. V was pared by 3 bases and J by 10 bases, with 13 bases between. The CDR3: CASSLQGRVEQFF. The CDR3 nucleotides read TGTGCCAGCAGCTTGCAGGGCAGGGTCGAGCAGTTCTTC.

The chain couples TRBV7-6 to TRBJ1-4; D remains unclear. Trimming pared 1 base from V and 6 bases from J, leaving 6 bases between. This CDR3 has 13 residues. Germline V CDR1 and CDR2: SGHVS, FNYEAQ. The CDR3 reads CASSLDLYEKLFF. CDR3 coding DNA: TGTGCCAGCAGCTTAGACTTGTATGAAAAACTGTTTTTT.

The rearrangement links TRBV6-4 to TRBJ1-1; D unresolved. The V and J ends lost 3 bases and 2 bases respectively, with 13 bases between them. The CDR3 contains 15 residues. Germline CDR1 is MRHNA and CDR2 is SNTAGT. The CDR3 is CASSERWAANTEAFF. The DNA of the CDR3 is TGTGCCAGCAGTGAAAGGTGGGCCGCAAACACTGAAGCTTTCTTT.

The genes are TRBV10-3 and TRBJ1-6; D is unresolved. Germline values: CDR1 ENHRY, CDR2 SYGVKD. The CDR3 consists of 18 residues. Trimming cost V 3 bases and J 2 bases, with 17 bases left between them. The CDR3 sequence: CAISDAEAGRPYNSPLHF. The CDR3 region has the DNA TGTGCCATCAGTGATGCGGAGGCCGGAAGGCCCTATAATTCACCCCTCCACTTT.

The gene calls are TRBV7-2 and TRBJ2-7, with D unresolved. This CDR3 region has 15 residues. Trimming stripped 0 bases from V and 3 bases from J, with 12 bases between. CDR1 is SGHTA, CDR2 FQGNSA, per germline. For the CDR3, the DNA is TGTGCCAGCAGCTTAGCGCTGGGCAGGAACTACGAGCAGTACTTC. As protein: CASSLALGRNYEQYF. Supplemented by reference TRBV7-2 and TRBJ2-7, the full variable domain reads GAGVSQSPSNKVTEKGKDVELRCDPISGHTALYWYRQSLGQGLEFLIYFQGNSAPDKSGLPSDRFSAERTGGSVSTLTIQRTQQEDSAVYLCASSLALGRNYEQYFGPGTRLTVT.

This chain uses TRBV25-1 with TRBJ2-7; perhaps TRBD2 as D (5 bases). Deletions cut 1 base from V and 6 bases from J, with 7 bases between. The CDR3 runs 12 residues. The germline V gene encodes CDR1 MGHDK and CDR2 SYGVNS. The CDR3 loop reads CASSESAGEQYF. CDR3 sequence (DNA): TGTGCCAGCAGTGAATCCGCGGGCGAGCAGTACTTC.

The rearrangement joins TRBV19 to TRBJ2-1; 7 nucleotides agree with TRBD1. V lost 5 bases and J lost 4; bases outside the gene matches: 2. Germline CDR1 LNHDA, CDR2 SQIVND (reference sequence). The CDR3 contains 13 residues. The CDR3 DNA reads as TGTGCCAGTAGTCTGGGACAGTACAATGAGCAGTTCTTC. Translating it yields CASSLGQYNEQFF.

The chain joins TRBV4-1 to TRBJ2-5; D is unclear. The germline V and J ends were trimmed by 0 bases and 7 bases, with 21 bases remaining between them. The V gene's germline CDR1 is MGHRA and CDR2 YSYEKL. This CDR3 contains 17 residues. This CDR3 reads CASSQEEADPGKWTQYF. In nucleotides, the CDR3 is TGCGCCAGCAGCCAAGAAGAGGCTGACCCGGGCAAATGGACCCAGTACTTC.

V gene TRBV29-1 combines with J gene TRBJ2-1; TRBD2 matches at 10 bases. This CDR3 is built from 15 residues. Germline CDR1 SQVTM, CDR2 ANQGSEA. After removal of 2 bases from V and 4 bases from J, the junction contained 5 bases not matched to a gene. The CDR3: CSVESLAGAYNEQFF. The CDR3 nucleotides are TGCAGCGTTGAATCCCTAGCGGGAGCTTACAATGAGCAGTTCTTC.

The J gene is TRBJ1-3, the V gene TRBV30; D is undetermined. The V gene lost 3 bases and the J gene lost 0 bases, with 12 bases spanning the gap. Germline V lookup: CDR1 GTSNPN, CDR2 SVGIG (reference sequence). This CDR3 has 15 residues. This CDR3 is CAWRRWASSGNTIYF. CDR3 sequence (DNA): TGTGCCTGGAGGCGATGGGCTTCCTCTGGAAACACCATATATTTT.

The chain joins TRBV28 to TRBJ2-2; 9 nucleotides agree with TRBD1. CDR1 MDHEN and CDR2 SYDVKM come from the germline V gene. The CDR3 sequence is 14 residues long. V dropped 6 bases and J dropped 6; count of bases not matched to a gene: 5. The CDR3 sequence is CASSRQGDAGELFF. The CDR3 bases are TGTGCCAGCAGCCGACAGGGGGACGCCGGGGAGCTGTTTTTT.

V and J are TRBV6-4 and TRBJ2-1, with TRBD2 as a possible D gene (7 bases). V lost 2 bases and J lost 9, with 14 bases in between. This CDR3 contains 14 residues. Germline values: CDR1 MRHNA, CDR2 SNTAGT. The DNA of the CDR3 is TGTGCCAGCAGTGACGGGGGGGCCTCTAGTGAGCAGTTCTTC. Translated, it gives CASSDGGASSEQFF.

The J gene is TRBJ2-3, the V gene TRBV3-1 (or the pseudogene TRBV3-2), with 12 bases lining up with TRBD2. The trim removed 5 bases at V and 12 bases at J, leaving 3 bases unmatched. Germline V CDR1 and CDR2: LGHDT, YNNKEL (reference sequence). The CDR3 covers 12 residues. The CDR3 nucleotides read TGTGCCAGCAGCAGGACTAGCGGGGAACAGTATTTT. Translation: CASSRTSGEQYF.

The chain has TRBV9 and TRBJ2-2; D might be TRBD2 (5 bases). The V gene's germline CDR1 is SGDLS and CDR2 YYNGEE. CDR3 length equals 17 residues. The V end was cut by 0 bases, the J end by 0 bases, with 12 bases between. The CDR3 region is CASSVGGLAANTGELFF. The DNA of the CDR3 is TGTGCCAGCAGCGTAGGTGGACTTGCGGCGAACACCGGGGAGCTGTTTTTT.

This rearrangement joins TRBV7-9 to TRBJ1-2; D is undetermined. CDR3 length equals 11 residues. The germline V gene encodes CDR1 SEHNR and CDR2 FQNEAQ (reference sequence). V was shortened by 2 bases and J by 10 bases, with 8 bases between the two germline ends. CDR3 protein: CASSLIGSYTF. CDR3 in DNA: TGTGCCAGCAGCTTAATTGGCTCCTACACCTTC.

The rearrangement uses TRBV19 and TRBJ2-5, with 8 bases lining up with TRBD1. Germline lookup yields CDR1 LNHDA and CDR2 SQIVND (reference sequence). This CDR3 is 19 amino acids long. Unmatched junction bases numbered 19, after V lost 5 bases and J lost 2 bases. This CDR3 is CASSPRWTGRAGQQETQYF. In DNA form, the CDR3 reads TGTGCCAGTAGTCCGCGCTGGACAGGGCGGGCGGGGCAGCAAGAGACCCAGTACTTC.